This TCR beta chain came from a study of CD4 and CD8 cells across lung adenocarcinoma regions. The patients had localized lung adenocarcinoma, a non-small cell subtype. TCRdb used MiXCR to reprocess the PCR reads, holding one entry per CDR3 protein. Here the sample spans tens of thousands of distinct CDR3 sequences, roughly half being singletons. Material for sequencing was CD8+ T cells from the center of a lung tumor. This TCR came from a male donor with lung adenocarcinoma. The CD4 and CD8 labels of this study may be unreliable.

The chain's CDR3 is CAGSGVRDRDIQYF. As DNA, the CDR3 is TGTGCGGGGTCCGGGGTACGCGACCGGGACATTCAGTACTTC. This rearrangement joins TRBV25-1 to TRBJ2-4; possibly TRBD2 for D (5 bases). The germline CDR1 and CDR2 sequences are MGHDK and SYGVNS. This CDR3 spans 14 amino acids.